The 5 T cell receptor beta chains reported below all come from one sample, sequenced in a study of tumor-infiltrating lymphocytes in oesophageal squamous cell carcinoma. MiXCR, run by TCRdb on the PCR reads, gives a single entry per CDR3 protein. The sample consists of about 16,000 distinct CDR3 sequences, approximately 43% of them appearing once. The sequencing input was blood. Every receptor here comes from a female donor with esophageal squamous cell carcinoma.

The V call is TRBV7-2, the J call TRBJ2-1; D may correspond to TRBD1 or TRBD2 (5 bases each). Trimming removed 5 bases at V and 2 bases at J, with 16 bases between. CDR3 length equals 16 residues. Germline V CDR1 and CDR2: SGHTA, FQGNSA. Here the CDR3 reads CASSGRGDPAYNEQFF. CDR3 coding DNA: TGTGCCAGCAGCGGACGAGGGGACCCGGCCTACAATGAGCAGTTCTTC.

The rearrangement uses TRBV7-6 and TRBJ2-7, with 10 positions matching TRBD2. The end of the DNA aligns better with TRBJ2-1, so the J call may be wrong. The CDR3 runs to 16 residues. Per germline, CDR1 SGHVS and CDR2 FNYEAQ. CDR3: CASSLSSGSSHNEQFF. The CDR3 coding sequence is TGTGCCAGCAGCTTATCTAGCGGGAGTTCCCACAATGAGCAGTTCTTC.

Sample share makes this clonotype medium-sized (0.01 to 0.1%). The chain employs TRBV7-3 and TRBJ2-2; 8 nucleotides line up with TRBD1. CDR1 and CDR2 from the germline V gene are SGHTA and FQGTGA. The CDR3 has 13 residues. Trimming took 5 bases from V and 6 from J; bases not matched to a gene: 2. The chain's CDR3 is CASSPQGAGELFF. In DNA form, the CDR3 reads TGTGCCAGCAGCCCACAGGGGGCCGGGGAGCTGTTTTTT.

The chain recombines TRBV6-2 or TRBV6-3 with TRBJ2-5, with TRBD1 identical over 10 bases. The DNA end lines up better with TRBJ2-7; the J call may be wrong. The CDR3 extends over 15 amino acids. The germline gives CDR1 MNHEY, CDR2 SVGEGT. Written as DNA, the CDR3 is TGTGCCAGCAGATTAGCCGGGACAGGGGTCTACGAGCAGTACTTC. As protein: CASRLAGTGVYEQYF.

This clonotype is categorized as medium-sized. The CDR3: CASSDSGGFAYEQYF. CDR3 in DNA: TGTGCCAGCAGTGACAGCGGGGGGTTCGCCTACGAGCAGTACTTC. The chain combines TRBV6-1 with TRBJ2-7; 9 bases agree with TRBD2. V trimming: 3 bases; J trimming: 2 bases; junction bases outside the gene matches: 5. The V gene's germline CDR1 is MNHNS and CDR2 SASEGT. There are 15 residues in the CDR3.